This T cell receptor beta chain was obtained from a study of blood T cell repertoires in COVID-19 (TCRdb year 2020). Study-level background: Samples from collaborators originated in the United States, Italy and Spain and spanned both the acute and convalescent phases of COVID-19. The material from the prospective study consisted of cDNA or gDNA derived from T cells, B-cell-depleted T cells, or PBMCs. The dataset comprised deeply sampled blood TCRbeta repertoires from subjects exposed to, actively infected with, or recovered from COVID-19. The repertoires were released in a freely available public database intended as a resource for research on the immune response to SARS-CoV-2. Samples came from the ongoing ImmuneRACE study (first 160 participants) plus 1,254 subjects from 6 global collaborators. The sample metadata nearly always contained a de-identified subject ID, COVID-19 status, age in years and sex. HLA class I and class II types, where available, came from metadata supplied by the sample provider rather than from assay-based typing.

Participants in the prospective study were aged about 18 to 95 years, lived in approximately 26 United States geographic areas, and enrolled through a virtual design. In the prospective study, cohorts were assigned on the basis of participant-reported clinical history obtained from a screening survey and a study questionnaire. ImmuneRACE Cohort 3 recovered participants were defined by two consecutive negative NP/OP PCR tests, healthcare professional clearance, or symptom resolution. In the prospective study, mobile phlebotomists collected whole blood, serum and a nasopharyngeal or oropharyngeal swab from each participant. Prospective study participants could optionally give additional blood draws and questionnaires over an approximately 2-month period. Before DNA extraction, prospective study blood samples were shipped either frozen or at room temperature. TCRbeta CDR3 regions were amplified from genomic DNA using the immunoSEQ Assay, a bias-controlled multiplex PCR. On the study's bioinformatics: The number of nucleated cells in each sample was estimated from the amplification of reference gene primers within the assay. To quantify the absolute abundance of each unique TCRbeta CDR3 rearrangement, sequence reads were collapsed and filtered. For each sample, productive Simpson clonality was calculated by taking the square root of Simpson's diversity index across productive rearrangements. Imported from immuneACCESS, the table was reduced by TCRdb to in-frame sequences with V and J called. These copies leave out some clones; in studies compared against another copy, an unresolved V gene accounts for under half, and the cause of the remainder is not known. Clonal size and the V and J genes are those of that table, whereas D and trimming came from the DNA. The sample data list approximately 480,000 clones, and about nine tenths of these were observed just once. Jointly, the top ten make up 0.65% to 0.9% of the sample.

Of note for this clone: Its target antigen remains unknown. The sample holds no much larger clone one base away, and base qualities are not on file.

The research as a whole found: How much clinical and demographic metadata was included differed by source and by participant, and the metadata was provided uncurated.

The sequence was obtained from a woman aged 18-29 years who had recovered from COVID-19. Sample: PBMCs or T cells enriched from blood (not recorded which).

Here the CDR3 is given as CASSTRGEGPGTEAFF. In nucleotides, the sequence is TGTGCCAGCAGCACCCGGGGAGAGGGTCCGGGAACTGAAGCTTTCTTT. Here the chain combines TRBV3-1 (or the pseudogene TRBV3-2) and TRBJ1-1, with an unclear D gene assignment. The CDR3 numbers 16 residues from cysteine through phenylalanine. Only the CDR3 region is kept as DNA, spanning 48 bases read in frame from base 1. Via the germline V gene (reference sequence), CDR1 is LGHDT and CDR2 YNNKEL. The V end loses 5 bases and the J end loses 5 bases, and a stretch of 21 bases separates them.